The 22 T cell receptor beta chains below come from one sample, sequenced in a study of identical twins. A single record per CDR3 protein comes from TCRdb applying MiXCR to the 5' RACE reads. Of 690,000 or so distinct CDR3 sequences in the sample, less than 10% were seen once. These data also featured in a second study, about yellow fever vaccine responses in identical twins.

Sequenced material: PBMCs. The receptors shown here come from a woman aged 18-29 years in good health.

This clonotype was counted between two and nine times. The chain couples TRBV5-1 to TRBJ2-7, with TRBD2 identical over 9 bases. Germline CDR1 and CDR2: SGHRS and YFSETQ. V was clipped by 5 bases and J by 0 bases; unmatched bases: 3. This CDR3 comprises 14 residues. CDR3 DNA sequence: TGCGCCAGCAGGCGGGAGGGGAGCTCCTACGAGCAGTACTTC. This sequence encodes CASRREGSSYEQYF.

This sequence joins TRBV20-1 and TRBJ2-5, with D unresolved. Germline CDR1 DFQATT, CDR2 SNEGSKA (reference sequence). Trimming took off 6 bases at V and 4 bases at J, with 15 bases between the two ends. The CDR3 spans 13 residues. The CDR3 is CSARYGSIETQYF. The CDR3, as DNA: TGCAGTGCGCGGTACGGGTCGATAGAGACCCAGTACTTC.

This clonotype was observed a handful of times. CDR3 nucleotide sequence: TGTGCCAGCAGTCCACCTCCTTTGACAGGGGCTGGGGCCAACGTCCTGACTTTC. As protein: CASSPPPLTGAGANVLTF. V and J are TRBV12-3 or TRBV12-4 and TRBJ2-6; the match to TRBD1 covers 8 bases. The CDR3 runs to 18 residues. J was trimmed by 2 bases and V by 5 bases; bases with no gene match: 11.

The sample holds many counts of this clonotype. The chain links TRBV2 to TRBJ2-1; TRBD2 matches 14 bases. Germline loops: CDR1 SNHLY, CDR2 FYNNEI. Trimming cost V 7 bases and J 9 bases; bases outside gene matches: 5. This CDR3 contains 14 residues. The CDR3 coding sequence is TGTGCCAGCACGACTAGCGGGGGGGCTGGTGAGCAGTTCTTC. Its translation is CASTTSGGAGEQFF. Together with reference TRBV2 and TRBJ2-1, the CDR3 gives the full variable domain: EPEVTQTPSHQVTQMGQEVILRCVPISNHLYFYWYRQILGQKVEFLVSFYNNEISEKSEIFDDQFSVERPDGSNFTLKIRSTKLEDSAMYFCASTTSGGAGEQFFGPGTRLTVL.

The chain uses TRBV19 and TRBJ2-1, with D uncertain. The ends were cut back, 7 bases at V and 9 bases at J, with 19 bases in the middle. The CDR3 consists of 14 residues. Germline CDR1 reads LNHDA; CDR2 reads SQIVND (reference sequence). CDR3: CASNPRPQGVEQFF. The DNA of the CDR3 is TGTGCCAGTAACCCCCGGCCACAAGGAGTTGAGCAGTTCTTC. The entire variable domain, with the rest obtained from reference TRBV19 and TRBJ2-1, is as follows: DGGITQSPKYLFRKEGQNVTLSCEQNLNHDAMYWYRQDPGQGLRLIYYSQIVNDFQKGDIAEGYSVSREKKESFPLTVTSAQKNPTAFYLCASNPRPQGVEQFFGPGTRLTVL.

This sequence joins TRBV27 and TRBJ2-3; D ambiguous. The V and J ends lost 1 base and 4 bases respectively, with 9 bases between them. The CDR3 covers 14 residues. Germline V CDR1 and CDR2: MNHEY, SMNVEV (reference sequence). The CDR3 region is CASSLYLGADTQYF. The DNA for the CDR3 is TGTGCCAGCAGTTTATATCTAGGAGCAGATACGCAGTATTTT.

V is TRBV3-1 and J is TRBJ2-7; D remains ambiguous. Deletions cut 0 bases from V and 1 base from J, with 4 bases between. Looked up from germline, CDR1 is LGHDT and CDR2 is YNNKEL (reference sequence). The CDR3 has 13 residues. For the CDR3, the DNA is TGTGCCAGCAGCCAAGAGAGGTCCTACGAGCAGTACTTC. Residues: CASSQERSYEQYF.

The chain recombines TRBV7-9 with TRBJ2-7; tentatively, D is TRBD1 (6 bases). The V gene's germline CDR1 is SEHNR and CDR2 FQNEAQ (reference sequence). The CDR3 length is 15 residues. The V end lost 5 bases, the J end lost 1 base, and 15 bases lay between the germline ends. Here the CDR3 reads CASSLRPTGSYEQYF. DNA for the CDR3: TGTGCCAGCAGCCTCCGGCCGACAGGTTCCTACGAGCAGTACTTC.

Ten or more counts support this clonotype. The CDR3 bases are TGTGCCAGCAGCCCCCGGGTGGGATGGTTGGGGAACACTGAAGCTTTCTTT. Translation gives CASSPRVGWLGNTEAFF. This chain uses TRBV7-2 with TRBJ1-1; no clear D gene. The germline V gene encodes CDR1 SGHTA and CDR2 FQGNSA. The CDR3 has 17 residues. V shed 5 bases and J shed 1 base, with 20 bases lying between them.

The chain is built from TRBV9 and TRBJ1-1, with D tentatively TRBD1 (6 bases). Per the germline V gene, CDR1 is SGDLS and CDR2 is YYNGEE. This CDR3 has 15 residues. Deletions cut 0 bases from V and 4 bases from J, with 13 bases between. The CDR3 reads CASSVEGRGTTEAFF. The CDR3 DNA sequence: TGTGCCAGCAGCGTAGAGGGTAGGGGGACCACTGAAGCTTTCTTT. Variable domain in full (rest from reference TRBV9 and TRBJ1-1): DSGVTQTPKHLITATGQRVTLRCSPRSGDLSVYWYQQSLDQGLQFLIQYYNGEERAKGNILERFSAQQFPDLHSELNLSSLELGDSALYFCASSVEGRGTTEAFFGQGTRLTVV.

This clonotype was observed many times. The gene calls are TRBV12-3 or TRBV12-4 and TRBJ1-4; 9 positions match TRBD1. J was trimmed by 8 bases and V by 6 bases; bases with no gene match: 10. The CDR3 runs 15 residues. As DNA, the CDR3 is TGTGCCAGCAGCCCCACCGCCACAGGGGGCGAAAAACTGTTTTTT. It translates to CASSPTATGGEKLFF.

This clonotype was recorded many times. The chain carries TRBV5-1 and TRBJ2-1, with TRBD2 identical over 14 bases. V was clipped by 4 bases and J by 0 bases; unmatched bases: 6. Germline V gene data show CDR1 as SGHRS and CDR2 as YFSETQ. The CDR3 has 18 residues. The CDR3 region has the DNA TGCGCCAGCAGCCTCGGGACTAGCGGGAGCCGCTCCTACAATGAGCAGTTCTTC. This translates into CASSLGTSGSRSYNEQFF. The whole variable domain, remainder taken from reference TRBV5-1 and TRBJ2-1, is KAGVTQTPRYLIKTRGQQVTLSCSPISGHRSVSWYQQTPGQGLQFLFEYFSETQRNKGNFPGRFSGRQFSNSRSEMNVSTLELGDSALYLCASSLGTSGSRSYNEQFFGPGTRLTVL.

This clonotype was recorded at least ten times. The rearrangement uses TRBV15 and TRBJ1-3; D unresolved. The CDR3 consists of 15 residues. Trimming took off 0 bases at V and 1 base at J, with 7 bases between the two ends. Germline CDR1 LNHNV, CDR2 YYDKDF (reference sequence). CDR3 bases: TGTGCCACCAGCAGAGATCGGGGATCTGGAAACACCATATATTTT. Translation: CATSRDRGSGNTIYF.

The rearrangement links TRBV5-1 to TRBJ2-7; 9 bases align to TRBD1. V lost 4 bases to trimming and J lost 5 bases; unmatched junction nucleotides: 16. Germline assignment: CDR1 SGHRS and CDR2 YFSETQ. The CDR3 has 17 amino acids. CDR3 region: CASSAGGVRDRANEQYF. CDR3 nucleotide sequence: TGCGCCAGCAGCGCGGGCGGGGTCCGGGACAGGGCCAACGAGCAGTACTTC.

V is TRBV6-2 or TRBV6-3 and J is TRBJ1-1; D is unclear. Trimming cost V 2 bases and J 6 bases, with 7 bases left between them. The CDR3 contains 12 residues. Germline CDR1 and CDR2: MNHEY and SVGEGT. CDR3 bases: TGTGCCAGCAGTTACGGCCGGGCTGAAGCTTTCTTT. It specifies CASSYGRAEAFF.

This clonotype was counted ten times or more. V and J are TRBV7-2 and TRBJ1-1; TRBD1 might be the D (5 bases). The CDR3 consists of 15 residues. Germline V gene data show CDR1 as SGHTA and CDR2 as FQGNSA. V lost 7 bases, J lost 2 bases, and 17 bases lay in between. CDR3 sequence (DNA): TGTGCCAGCAAACAGCCAGGGATTGTCAACACTGAAGCTTTCTTT. Protein product: CASKQPGIVNTEAFF.

Ten or more counts support this clonotype. The V gene is TRBV28, the J gene TRBJ1-5, with 9 bases aligning to TRBD1. CDR1 is MDHEN and CDR2 is SYDVKM in the germline V gene. The CDR3 contains 16 residues. V lost 4 bases to trimming and J lost 0 bases; unmatched junction nucleotides: 4. CDR3 in amino acids: CASSSAGQGSNQPQHF. The CDR3 region has the DNA TGTGCCAGCAGTTCCGCGGGACAGGGTAGCAATCAGCCCCAGCATTTT.

V usage is TRBV20-1 and J usage is TRBJ2-7; D remains ambiguous. This CDR3 is 10 amino acids long. The germline V gene has CDR1 DFQATT and CDR2 SNEGSKA (reference sequence). Between the trimmed V and J ends, which lost 7 bases and 5 bases, there was a span of 9 bases. The CDR3 DNA follows: TGCAGTGGCAGGTACGACGAGCAGTACTTC. Its translation: CSGRYDEQYF.

This clonotype appeared a few times. The chain has TRBV27 and TRBJ2-1; D gene ambiguous. The germline V and J ends were trimmed by 6 bases and 4 bases, with 10 bases remaining between them. Per the germline V gene, CDR1 is MNHEY and CDR2 is SMNVEV (reference sequence). The CDR3 contains 13 residues. CDR3 coding DNA: TGTGCCAGCAGCCTCGCTATATACAATGAGCAGTTCTTC. It codes for CASSLAIYNEQFF.

In its sample, this clonotype was seen a few times. The chain employs TRBV27 and TRBJ2-7; no clear D gene. The length of the CDR3 is 14 residues. The V end was cut by 6 bases, the J end by 2 bases, with 14 bases between. Germline V gene lookup returns CDR1 MNHEY and CDR2 SMNVEV (reference sequence). CDR3 coding DNA: TGTGCCAGCAGAGCCACAAGGTTTCCCTACGAGCAGTACTTC. It translates to CASRATRFPYEQYF.

This chain joins TRBV5-1 and TRBJ2-1; 7 bases are a match to TRBD2. Looked up from germline, CDR1 is SGHRS and CDR2 is YFSETQ. This CDR3 region has 15 residues. V was pared by 5 bases and J by 2 bases, with 7 bases of the junction left unmatched. Here the CDR3 DNA reads TGCGCCAGCAGAACCGGGACTAACACCTACAATGAGCAGTTCTTC. Translated, it gives CASRTGTNTYNEQFF.

The J gene is TRBJ2-2, the V gene TRBV6-2 or TRBV6-3; D perhaps matches TRBD2 (7 bases). With 7 bases removed from V and 4 bases from J, the gap between germline ends came to 16 bases. The CDR3 is made up of 15 amino acids. Per germline, CDR1 MNHEY and CDR2 SVGEGT. CDR3 in amino acids: CASKVAGAFTGELFF. The CDR3 DNA follows: TGTGCCAGCAAGGTGGCGGGGGCCTTCACCGGGGAGCTGTTTTTT.